This T cell receptor beta chain is drawn from a study of tumor-infiltrating lymphocytes in primary liver carcinoma. Study background: These patients were men and women whose ages were 30 to 69 years. Sequenced samples came back with roughly 3.65 to 7.5 million productive TCRbeta reads, and the counts looked alike across tissue types. Findings and limits, study-wide: Unsorted bulk processing meant the study did not compare CD4+ and CD8+ repertoires. Tumor specimens were characterized by a significantly higher top-250-clone fraction than blood (p = 0.039).

With around 520 ng total RNA as template and a constant-region primer, TCR beta cDNA was made. Each TCR beta library was derived from three nested multiplex PCR rounds that employed slightly modified ARM-PCR. For around 10 cycles apiece, the opening two PCR rounds ran with TRBV1-TRBV30 forward primers and a C-beta reverse primer. TCRdb itself ran the multiplex PCR reads through MiXCR, one entry per CDR3 protein. The sample has about 200,000 distinct CDR3 sequences, around 60% seen once. This CDR3 has 15 amino acids. Germline CDR1 MNHNY, CDR2 SVGAGI (reference sequence). Turning to this clonotype: Its antigen is unidentified. Sequence at one end of the junction differs from germline and may be a read error.

They got blood RNA out of unsorted whole blood and also pulled out germline DNA. The TCR was taken from a woman aged 60-70 years with primary liver carcinoma and hepatitis B virus infection. The chain employs TRBV6-6 and TRBJ2-2, with 7 nucleotides matching TRBD2. The sequenced material came from peripheral blood. CDR3 DNA sequence: TGTGCCAGCAGCTTTCTAGCGGCGAACACCAGGGAGCTGTTTTTT. This gives the protein CASSFLAANTRELFF.